This T cell receptor beta chain was captured in a study of control samples from healthy donors and cancer patients. This clone showed up just once. The table came from immunoSEQ multiplex PCR; TCRdb's copy has only in-frame clones and leaves some out. Here the sample spans about 94,000 clones, 90% being singletons. J lost 7 bases, V lost 6 bases, and 3 bases had no gene match. The CDR3 totals 12 residues. Germline V CDR1 and CDR2: MNHEY, SVGAGI. The sample was blood. This clonotype was obtained from a woman under 30 in good health. The gene calls are TRBV6-5 and TRBJ2-3, with TRBD2 matching 8 bases. The CDR3 DNA is TGTGCCAGCAGCGGGGGGGCCAATACGCAGTATTTT. Protein sequence: CASSGGANTQYF.